What follows is one TCR beta chain and its context. Its specificity is not known. The data stem from a study of cytomegalovirus exposure and HLA in healthy donors. When sampled, the donors appeared nominally healthy, though they likely had unrecorded immune exposures. This CDR3 is built from 14 residues. Looked up from germline, CDR1 is SGHAT and CDR2 is FQDESV (reference sequence). The germline V and J ends were trimmed by 5 bases and 2 bases, with 12 bases remaining between them. General study results and limits: The sole available immune exposure information was CMV serostatus. DRB1 showed the most TCR associations and HLA-C the fewest in a later analysis, as rates varied by HLA locus. In presence/absence analyses, roughly uniform sequencing depth across donors was assumed.

The PCR was carried out with 60 Vbeta primers and 13 Jbeta primers. Produced via immunoSEQ multiplex PCR; TCRdb's table is partial and in-frame only. Altogether more than 95,000 clones are present, about 80% being singletons, with the ten largest covering around 8.5%. This clonotype originated in a woman between 50 and 59 years old in good health and CMV-seropositive. Sequencing was done on a sample of PBMCs. The chain is built from TRBV11-1 and TRBJ1-2; no reliable D call. The CDR3 protein is CASSADYLNYGYTF. Written as DNA, the CDR3 is TGTGCCAGCAGCGCGGACTATTTGAACTATGGCTACACCTTC.